The 11 T cell receptor beta chains in this list originate from one sample, sequenced in a study. Cells sorted as Tregs were CD4+, CD25+ and CD127-/low. TCRdb used MiXCR to reprocess the 5' RACE reads, holding one entry per CDR3 protein. The table lists 35,000 to 50,000 distinct CDR3 sequences, roughly 22% of them singletons, with roughly 4.5% in the top ten. Material for sequencing was Tregs sorted from a lymph node. Every receptor here comes from a female donor with breast cancer.

As for this clonotype: A junction boundary mismatches the germline segment, possibly from a read error. The rearrangement joins TRBV7-3 to TRBJ2-1, with D uncertain. CDR1 SGHTA and CDR2 FQGTGA come from the germline V gene. There are 15 residues in the CDR3. The CDR3 loop reads CASNLNLVPSHEQFF. In DNA form, the CDR3 reads TGTGCCAGCAACTTAAATCTAGTTCCGTCACATGAGCAGTTCTTC.

This clonotype was observed a few times. The chain links TRBV20-1 to TRBJ2-1, with TRBD2 matching over 8 bases. In germline, CDR1 is DFQATT, CDR2 SNEGSKA (reference sequence). This CDR3 region has 16 residues. Germline trimming cut 1 base from V and 4 bases from J; bases unmatched to any gene: 9. The CDR3 DNA follows: TGCAGTGCTAGAGTGCTCCAACTAGCGGCATACAATGAGCAGTTCTTC. This sequence encodes CSARVLQLAAYNEQFF.

This clonotype has just a few counts. This sequence joins TRBV10-3 and TRBJ2-1; TRBD1 or TRBD2 may be the D gene (6 bases each). The CDR3 consists of 11 residues. V lost 4 bases to trimming and J lost 13 bases, with 11 bases between them. Germline V gives CDR1 ENHRY, CDR2 SYGVKD. The DNA for the CDR3 is TGTGCCATCAGTGTGGGGGGACACCAGTTCTTC. Residues: CAISVGGHQFF.

This clonotype has a count of ten or more. The J gene is TRBJ2-1, the V gene TRBV10-1, with D maybe TRBD2 (7 bases). Per germline, CDR1 WNHNN and CDR2 SYGVQD (reference sequence). The CDR3 contains 23 residues. V dropped 2 bases and J dropped 6 bases, with 38 bases sitting between them. CDR3 loop: CASSEPDRSLVVGRAQRTNEQFF. The CDR3 bases are TGCGCCAGCAGTGAGCCGGACAGAAGCCTGGTGGTAGGGAGGGCCCAACGAACCAATGAGCAGTTCTTC.

This rearrangement joins TRBV6-2 or TRBV6-3 to TRBJ2-1; perhaps TRBD2 as D (6 bases). This CDR3 is built from 13 residues. Germline lookup yields CDR1 MNHEY and CDR2 SVGEGT. V lost 4 bases, J lost 8 bases, and 12 bases lay in between. CDR3 protein: CASSSTSPHEQFF. The CDR3 DNA reads as TGTGCCAGCAGTTCGACTAGTCCTCATGAGCAGTTCTTC.

This clonotype counts as medium-sized. The CDR3 here is CSARGDRVTEAFF. The DNA for the CDR3 is TGCAGTGCTAGAGGGGACAGGGTCACTGAAGCTTTCTTT. The V and J genes are TRBV20-1 and TRBJ1-1; 9 nucleotides align to TRBD1. Germline CDR1 is DFQATT and CDR2 is SNEGSKA (reference sequence). The CDR3 sequence is 13 residues long. Trimming took 1 base from V and 4 from J; bases not matched to a gene: 1.

This clonotype has ten or more counts. The chain uses TRBV6-1 and TRBJ1-1; no firm D call. V lost 6 bases and J 1 base, leaving 12 bases between the germline ends. Germline values: CDR1 MNHNS, CDR2 SASEGT. The CDR3 contains 14 residues. CDR3 sequence: CASSTLHTNTEAFF. In DNA form, the CDR3 reads TGTGCCAGCAGCACCTTACATACGAACACTGAAGCTTTCTTT.

This clonotype has more than one count but fewer than ten. V usage is TRBV12-3 or TRBV12-4 and J usage is TRBJ2-3; D is possibly TRBD1 (5 bases). V lost 6 bases, J lost 3 bases, and 10 bases lay in between. This CDR3 spans 13 amino acids. The CDR3 region has the DNA TGTGCCAGCAGGTCATCAGGGACAGATACGCAGTATTTT. Its protein is CASRSSGTDTQYF.

This clonotype was found many times. This sequence joins TRBV6-1 and TRBJ2-1, with D perhaps being TRBD1 or TRBD2 (9 bases each). The CDR3 loop spans 19 amino acids. Trimming removed 4 bases at V and 9 bases at J, with 31 bases between. In germline, CDR1 is MNHNS, CDR2 SASEGT. The CDR3 DNA reads TGTGCCAGCAGTGGGACAGGGGCTCATAGCGGGAGTTTTTCGGGTGAGCAGTTCTTC. Translation: CASSGTGAHSGSFSGEQFF.

The table lists this clonotype with many counts. The chain combines TRBV5-1 with TRBJ2-1, with D possibly TRBD2 on 6 matching bases. Per the germline V gene, CDR1 is SGHRS and CDR2 is YFSETQ. This CDR3 spans 16 amino acids. Trimming shortened V by 4 bases and J by 2 bases, and 16 bases separated the two germline ends. The CDR3 here is CASSRGASEPYNEQFF. CDR3 DNA: TGCGCCAGCAGCCGAGGGGCTAGCGAACCCTACAATGAGCAGTTCTTC.

The chain combines TRBV9 with TRBJ2-5, with a possible D match to TRBD2 (5 bases). Looked up from germline, CDR1 is SGDLS and CDR2 is YYNGEE. Trimming left V 0 bases short and J 5 bases short, with 11 bases between. This CDR3 spans 14 amino acids. In DNA form, the CDR3 reads TGTGCCAGCAGCGTAGGGGCGGGTTGGGAGACCCAGTACTTC. As protein: CASSVGAGWETQYF.